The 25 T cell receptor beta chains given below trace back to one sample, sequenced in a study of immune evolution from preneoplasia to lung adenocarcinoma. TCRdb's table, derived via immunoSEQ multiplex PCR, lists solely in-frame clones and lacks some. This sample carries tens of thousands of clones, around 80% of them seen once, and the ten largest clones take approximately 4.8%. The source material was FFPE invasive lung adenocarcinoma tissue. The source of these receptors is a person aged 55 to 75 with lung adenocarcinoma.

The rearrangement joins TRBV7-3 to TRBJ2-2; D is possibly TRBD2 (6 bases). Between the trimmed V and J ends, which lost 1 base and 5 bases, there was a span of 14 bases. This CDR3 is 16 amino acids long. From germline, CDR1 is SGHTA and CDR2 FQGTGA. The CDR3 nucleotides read TGTGCCAGCAGCTTAATCTCGGGAGAGAGGACCGGGGAGCTGTTTTTT. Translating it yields CASSLISGERTGELFF.

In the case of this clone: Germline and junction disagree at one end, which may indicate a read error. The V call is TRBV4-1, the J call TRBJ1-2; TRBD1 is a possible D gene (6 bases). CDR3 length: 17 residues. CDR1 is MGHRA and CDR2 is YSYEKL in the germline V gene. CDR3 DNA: TGCGCCAGCAGCCATATCACGAGGGGGGGTTTAAACTATAGCTACACCTTC. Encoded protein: CASSHITRGGLNYSYTF.

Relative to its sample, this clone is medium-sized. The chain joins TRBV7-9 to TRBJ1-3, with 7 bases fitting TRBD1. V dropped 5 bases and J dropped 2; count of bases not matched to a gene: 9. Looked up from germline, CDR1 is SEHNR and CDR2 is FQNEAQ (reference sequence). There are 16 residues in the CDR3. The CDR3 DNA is TGTGCCAGCAGCCCGGTTCAGGGGGTGGCTGGAAACACCATATATTTT. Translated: CASSPVQGVAGNTIYF.

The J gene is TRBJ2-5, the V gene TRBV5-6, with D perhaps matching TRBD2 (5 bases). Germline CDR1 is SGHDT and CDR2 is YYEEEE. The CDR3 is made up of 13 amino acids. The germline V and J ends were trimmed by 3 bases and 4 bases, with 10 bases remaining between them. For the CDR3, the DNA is TGTGCCAGCAGCTCCCCGGGAAGAGAGACCCAGTACTTC. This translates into CASSSPGRETQYF.

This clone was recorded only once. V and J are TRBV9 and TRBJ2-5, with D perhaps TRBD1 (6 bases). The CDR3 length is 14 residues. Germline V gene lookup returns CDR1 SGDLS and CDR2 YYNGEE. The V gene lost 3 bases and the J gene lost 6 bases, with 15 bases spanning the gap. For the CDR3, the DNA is TGTGCCAGCAGCGCCCGAACAGGGACGAAGACCCAGTACTTC. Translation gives CASSARTGTKTQYF.

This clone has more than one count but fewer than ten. The CDR3 nucleotides are TGTGCCAGCAGCCGGAGTATGGAGACCCAGTACTTC. It specifies CASSRSMETQYF. The chain uses TRBV7-8 and TRBJ2-5; D unclear. Germline values: CDR1 SGHVS, CDR2 FQNEAQ. Trimming took off 5 bases at V and 5 bases at J, with 9 bases between the two ends. This CDR3 is 12 amino acids long.

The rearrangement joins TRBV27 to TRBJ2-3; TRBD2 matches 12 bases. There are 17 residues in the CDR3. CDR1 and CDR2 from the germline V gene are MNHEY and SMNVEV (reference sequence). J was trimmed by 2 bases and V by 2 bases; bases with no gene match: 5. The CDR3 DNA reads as TGTGCCAGCAGTTTAGCCCTAGCGGGAGGGCCCACAGATACGCAGTATTTT. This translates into CASSLALAGGPTDTQYF.

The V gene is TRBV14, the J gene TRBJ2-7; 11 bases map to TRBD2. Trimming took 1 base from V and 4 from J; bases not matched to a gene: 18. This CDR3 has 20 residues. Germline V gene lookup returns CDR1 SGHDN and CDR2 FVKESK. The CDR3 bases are TGTGCCAGCAGCCAAGGGACAGGGACCTTAGGGACTAGCGGAGGTTACGAGCAGTACTTC. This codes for CASSQGTGTLGTSGGYEQYF.

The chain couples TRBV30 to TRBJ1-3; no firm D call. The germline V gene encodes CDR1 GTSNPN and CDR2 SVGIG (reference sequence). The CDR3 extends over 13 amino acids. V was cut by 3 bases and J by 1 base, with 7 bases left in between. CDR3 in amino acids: CAWRAHSGNTIYF. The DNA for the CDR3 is TGTGCCTGGAGAGCGCATTCTGGAAACACCATATATTTT.

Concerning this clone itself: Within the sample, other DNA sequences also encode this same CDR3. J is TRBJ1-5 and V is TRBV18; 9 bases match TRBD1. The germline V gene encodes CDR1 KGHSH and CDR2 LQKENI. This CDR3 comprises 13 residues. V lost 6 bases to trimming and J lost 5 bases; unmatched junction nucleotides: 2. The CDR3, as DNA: TGTGCCAGCTCGGGACAGGGAGATCAGCCCCAGCATTTT. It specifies CASSGQGDQPQHF.

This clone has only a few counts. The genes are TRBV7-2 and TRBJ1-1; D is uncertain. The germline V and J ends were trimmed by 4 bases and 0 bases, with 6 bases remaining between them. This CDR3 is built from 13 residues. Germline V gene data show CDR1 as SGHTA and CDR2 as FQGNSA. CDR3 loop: CASSSALNTEAFF. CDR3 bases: TGTGCCAGCAGCTCAGCCCTGAACACTGAAGCTTTCTTT.

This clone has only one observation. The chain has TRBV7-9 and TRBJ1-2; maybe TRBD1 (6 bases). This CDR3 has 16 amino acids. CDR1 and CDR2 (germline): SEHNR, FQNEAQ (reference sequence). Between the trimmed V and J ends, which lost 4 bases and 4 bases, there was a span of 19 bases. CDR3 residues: CASSSGQPESLYGYTF. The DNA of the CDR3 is TGTGCCAGCAGCTCAGGACAGCCCGAGTCCCTCTATGGCTACACCTTC.

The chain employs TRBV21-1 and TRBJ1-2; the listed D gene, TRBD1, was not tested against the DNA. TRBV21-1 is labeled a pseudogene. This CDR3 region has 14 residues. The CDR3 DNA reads TGTGCCAGCAGCCAGGGGAAGGGGGACTATGGCTACACCTTC. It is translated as CASSQGKGDYGYTF.

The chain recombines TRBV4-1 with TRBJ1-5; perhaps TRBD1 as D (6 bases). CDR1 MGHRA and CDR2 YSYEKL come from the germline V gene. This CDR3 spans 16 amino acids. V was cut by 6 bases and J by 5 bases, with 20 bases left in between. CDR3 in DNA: TGCGCCAGCAGTCCTCGGGATATCGGGGGCCATCAGCCCCAGCATTTT. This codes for CASSPRDIGGHQPQHF.

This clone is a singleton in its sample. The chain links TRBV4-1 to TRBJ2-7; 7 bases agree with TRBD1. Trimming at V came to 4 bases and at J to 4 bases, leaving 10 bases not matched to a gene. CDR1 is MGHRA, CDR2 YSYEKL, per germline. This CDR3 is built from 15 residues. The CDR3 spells CASSRDRVEPYEQYF. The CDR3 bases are TGCGCCAGCAGCCGCGACAGGGTTGAGCCTTACGAGCAGTACTTC.

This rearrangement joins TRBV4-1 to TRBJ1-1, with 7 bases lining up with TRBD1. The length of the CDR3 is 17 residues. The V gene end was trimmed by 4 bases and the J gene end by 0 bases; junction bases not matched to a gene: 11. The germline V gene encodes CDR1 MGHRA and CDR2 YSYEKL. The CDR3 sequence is CASSRRTGQSMNTEAFF. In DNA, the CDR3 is TGCGCCAGCAGCCGACGGACAGGCCAGTCCATGAACACTGAAGCTTTCTTT.

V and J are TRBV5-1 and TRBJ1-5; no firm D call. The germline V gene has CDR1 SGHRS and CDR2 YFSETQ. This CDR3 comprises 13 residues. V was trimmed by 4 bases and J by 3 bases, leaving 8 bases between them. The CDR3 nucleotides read TGCGCCAGCAGCCTCGATTACAATCAGCCCCAGCATTTT. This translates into CASSLDYNQPQHF. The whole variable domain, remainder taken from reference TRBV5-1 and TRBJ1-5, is KAGVTQTPRYLIKTRGQQVTLSCSPISGHRSVSWYQQTPGQGLQFLFEYFSETQRNKGNFPGRFSGRQFSNSRSEMNVSTLELGDSALYLCASSLDYNQPQHFGDGTRLSIL.

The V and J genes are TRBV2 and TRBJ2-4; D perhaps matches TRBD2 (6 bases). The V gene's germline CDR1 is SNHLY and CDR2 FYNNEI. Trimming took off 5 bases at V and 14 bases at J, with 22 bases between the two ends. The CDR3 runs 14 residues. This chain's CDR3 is CASSYRDRGRFKYF. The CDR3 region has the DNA TGTGCCAGCAGTTACCGGGACCGGGGGAGGTTTAAGTACTTC.

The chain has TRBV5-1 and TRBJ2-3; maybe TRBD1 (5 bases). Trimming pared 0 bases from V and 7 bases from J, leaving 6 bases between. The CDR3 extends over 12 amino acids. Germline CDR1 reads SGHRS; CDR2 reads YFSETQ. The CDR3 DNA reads TGCGCCAGCAGCTTGGAGGGGAATACGCAGTATTTT. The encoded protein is CASSLEGNTQYF.

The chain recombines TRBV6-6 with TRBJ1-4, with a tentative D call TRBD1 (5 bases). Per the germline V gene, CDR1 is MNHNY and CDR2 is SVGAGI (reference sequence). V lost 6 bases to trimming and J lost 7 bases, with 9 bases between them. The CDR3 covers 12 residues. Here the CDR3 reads CASRSQGEKLFF. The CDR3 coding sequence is TGTGCCAGCAGGTCCCAGGGTGAAAAACTGTTTTTT.

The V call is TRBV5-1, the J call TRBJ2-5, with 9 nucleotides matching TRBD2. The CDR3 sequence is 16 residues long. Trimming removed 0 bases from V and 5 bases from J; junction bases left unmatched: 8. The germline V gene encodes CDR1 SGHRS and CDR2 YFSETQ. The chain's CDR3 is CASSLGTVAGEETQYF. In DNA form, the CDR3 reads TGCGCCAGCAGCTTGGGAACCGTAGCGGGAGAGGAGACCCAGTACTTC. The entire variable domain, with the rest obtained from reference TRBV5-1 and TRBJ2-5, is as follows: KAGVTQTPRYLIKTRGQQVTLSCSPISGHRSVSWYQQTPGQGLQFLFEYFSETQRNKGNFPGRFSGRQFSNSRSEMNVSTLELGDSALYLCASSLGTVAGEETQYFGPGTRLLVL.

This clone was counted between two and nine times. CDR3 sequence reads: CALEMGQGSYEQYF. CDR3 in DNA: TGTGCCCTCGAGATGGGACAGGGCTCCTACGAGCAGTACTTC. The chain employs TRBV2 and TRBJ2-7; 9 bases are shared with TRBD1. J was trimmed by 0 bases and V by 11 bases; bases with no gene match: 8. The CDR3 runs 14 residues. Germline loops: CDR1 SNHLY, CDR2 FYNNEI.

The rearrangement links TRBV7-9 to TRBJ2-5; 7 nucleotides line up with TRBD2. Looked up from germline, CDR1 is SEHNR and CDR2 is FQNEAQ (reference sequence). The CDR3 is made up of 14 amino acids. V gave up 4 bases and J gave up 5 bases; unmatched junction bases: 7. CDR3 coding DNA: TGTGCCAGCAGCTGGCCGGGGCGGGAGGAGACCCAGTACTTC. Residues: CASSWPGREETQYF.

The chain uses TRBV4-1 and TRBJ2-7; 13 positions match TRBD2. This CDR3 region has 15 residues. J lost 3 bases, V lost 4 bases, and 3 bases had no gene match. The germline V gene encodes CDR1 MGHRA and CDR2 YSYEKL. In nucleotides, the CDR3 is TGCGCCAGCAGCCTCGGGACTAGCGGGATCTACGAGCAGTACTTC. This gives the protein CASSLGTSGIYEQYF.

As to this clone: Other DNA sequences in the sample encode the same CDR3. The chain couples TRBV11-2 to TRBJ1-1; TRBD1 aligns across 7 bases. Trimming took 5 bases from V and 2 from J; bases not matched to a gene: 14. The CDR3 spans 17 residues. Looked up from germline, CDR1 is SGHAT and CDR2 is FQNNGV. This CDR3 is CASSRTVLQGTNTEAFF. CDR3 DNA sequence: TGTGCCAGCAGCCGAACCGTACTACAGGGGACAAACACTGAAGCTTTCTTT. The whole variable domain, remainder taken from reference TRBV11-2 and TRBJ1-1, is EAGVAQSPRYKIIEKRQSVAFWCNPISGHATLYWYQQILGQGPKLLIQFQNNGVVDDSQLPKDRFSAERLKGVDSTLKIQPAKLEDSAVYLCASSRTVLQGTNTEAFFGQGTRLTVV.